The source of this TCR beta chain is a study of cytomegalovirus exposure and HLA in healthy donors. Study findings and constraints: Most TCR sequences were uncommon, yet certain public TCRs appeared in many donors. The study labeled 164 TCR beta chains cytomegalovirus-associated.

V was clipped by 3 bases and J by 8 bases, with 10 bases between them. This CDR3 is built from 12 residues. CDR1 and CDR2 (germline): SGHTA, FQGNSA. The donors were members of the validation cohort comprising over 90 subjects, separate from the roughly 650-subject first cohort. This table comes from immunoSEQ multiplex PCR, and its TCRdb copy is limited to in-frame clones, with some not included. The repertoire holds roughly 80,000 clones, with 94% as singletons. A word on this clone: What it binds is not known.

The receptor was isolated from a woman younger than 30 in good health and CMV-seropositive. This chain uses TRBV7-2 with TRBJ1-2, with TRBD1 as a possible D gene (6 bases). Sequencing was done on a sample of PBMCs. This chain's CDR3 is CASSFTGRGYTF. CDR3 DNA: TGTGCCAGCAGCTTCACAGGGCGCGGCTACACCTTC.